This T cell receptor beta chain was sequenced for a study of blood T cell repertoires in COVID-19. Germline V lookup: CDR1 SGDLS, CDR2 YYNGEE. With 1 base clipped from V and 7 bases from J, the junction kept 6 bases outside the gene matches. The CDR3 consists of 14 residues. Per the study methods: It was from reference gene primer amplification that nucleated cell counts were estimated. Data came from immunoSEQ multiplex PCR; TCRdb stores just in-frame clones and leaves some out. V and J calls and clone size are as listed in that table; D and trimming were resolved from the DNA. Of tens of thousands of clones in the sample, about 83% were seen once.

Sequences were obtained from peripheral blood. The V and J genes are TRBV9 and TRBJ1-2, with 8 bases identical to TRBD1. The sequence was obtained from an elderly woman with active or convalescent COVID-19. The chain's CDR3 is CASSVTTGEGGYTF. The CDR3 DNA sequence: TGTGCCAGCAGCGTAACGACAGGGGAGGGTGGCTACACCTTC.